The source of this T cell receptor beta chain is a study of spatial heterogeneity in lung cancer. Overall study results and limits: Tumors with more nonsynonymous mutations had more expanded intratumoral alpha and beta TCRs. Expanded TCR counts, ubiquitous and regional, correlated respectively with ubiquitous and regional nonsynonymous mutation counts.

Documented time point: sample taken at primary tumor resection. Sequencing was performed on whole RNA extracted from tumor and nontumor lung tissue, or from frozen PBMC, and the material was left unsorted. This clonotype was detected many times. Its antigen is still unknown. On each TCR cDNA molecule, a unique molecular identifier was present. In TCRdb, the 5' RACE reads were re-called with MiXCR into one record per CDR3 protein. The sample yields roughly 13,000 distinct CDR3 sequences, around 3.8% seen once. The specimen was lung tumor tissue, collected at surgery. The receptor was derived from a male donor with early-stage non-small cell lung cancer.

CDR3 coding DNA: TGCGCCAGCAGCTACCTCGATGGGACAGGAGAAGCTTTCTTT. Protein sequence: CASSYLDGTGEAFF. This chain connects TRBV5-1 to TRBJ1-1, with TRBD1 identical over 8 bases. Germline-derived CDR1 and CDR2 are SGHRS and YFSETQ. CDR3 size: 14 residues. Losses at the gene ends were 3 bases for V and 8 bases for J; bases not matched to a gene: 9.